This is a list of T cell receptor beta chains from one sample in a study of cytomegalovirus exposure and HLA in healthy donors. Repertoires were generated with immunoSEQ multiplex PCR, while TCRdb's copy carries only in-frame clones and drops some. The sample shows about 160,000 clones, about three quarters of them seen only once. The sequenced sample was PBMCs. The source is a woman between 35 and 50 years old in good health and CMV-seropositive. Each CDR3 is given with its conserved first and last residue. The D gene is left open where the match is weak. Size is omitted from some rows. Given values are once, few, many or a class for expanded clones.

.	TRBJ2-6	TRBV29-1	.	CSVWDSSSGANGLTF	TGCAGCGTTTGGGACTCCAGCTCTGGGGCCAACGGCCTGACTTTC
TRBD1	TRBJ2-4	TRBV5-6	once	CASSPGGGVNSQYF	TGTGCCAGCAGCCCAGGGGGCGGGGTAAACAGTCAGTACTTC
.	TRBJ2-7	TRBV9	once	CASSRSGDGPTRDEQYF	TGTGCCAGCAGCAGAAGTGGCGACGGCCCCACGAGGGACGAGCAGTACTTC
.	TRBJ1-3	TRBV5-1	.	CASSLSLASGNTIYF	TGCGCCAGCAGCCTCTCCCTGGCCTCTGGAAACACCATATATTTT
TRBD1	TRBJ1-1	TRBV7-9	.	CSSSLRSGTENTEAFF	TGTTCCAGCAGCTTAAGGTCTGGGACAGAGAACACTGAAGCTTTCTTT
.	TRBJ1-5	TRBV6-9	.	CASSYRQGQRQPQHF	TGTGCCAGCAGTTATCGGCAGGGGCAACGTCAGCCCCAGCATTTT
.	TRBJ1-2	TRBV7-8	.	CASSLGGSYGYTF	TGTGCCAGCAGCTTAGGCGGCTCCTATGGCTACACCTTC
.	TRBJ2-3	TRBV2	.	CASKPVADTQYF	TGTGCCAGCAAGCCTGTGGCAGATACGCAGTATTTT
TRBD1	TRBJ2-1	TRBV7-6	.	CASSLGQGGAFEQFF	TGTGCCAGCAGCTTGGGACAGGGGGGAGCGTTTGAGCAGTTCTTC
TRBD1	TRBJ1-1	TRBV19	.	CASSAGQANTEAFF	TGTGCCAGTAGTGCCGGACAGGCTAACACTGAAGCTTTCTTT
TRBD1	TRBJ2-3	TRBV29-1	.	CSVEARQGPAPTDTQYF	TGCAGCGTTGAGGCGAGACAGGGCCCTGCCCCCACAGATACGCAGTATTTT
.	TRBJ2-1	TRBV5-4	.	CASSPRVMGDEQFF	TGTGCCAGCAGCCCCAGGGTGATGGGCGATGAGCAGTTCTTC
.	TRBJ1-1	TRBV4-1	few	CASSQGSNEAFF	TGCGCCAGCAGCCAAGGTTCAAATGAAGCTTTCTTT
TRBD1	TRBJ1-2	TRBV4-2	.	CASSQGDRATNYGYTF	TGTGCCAGCAGCCAAGGGGACAGGGCGACTAACTATGGCTACACCTTC
.	TRBJ1-4	TRBV4-1	.	CASSVLTVNEKLFF	TGCGCCAGCAGCGTACTAACCGTTAATGAAAAACTGTTTTTT
TRBD1	TRBJ1-2	TRBV6-5	.	CASRRDSNYGYTF	TGTGCCAGCAGGCGGGACAGTAACTATGGCTACACCTTC
TRBD1	TRBJ2-5	TRBV18	.	CASSPTRDSGETQYF	TGTGCCAGCTCACCGACCCGGGACAGTGGAGAGACCCAGTACTTC
.	TRBJ1-5	TRBV5-5	.	CASSLTGLLNQPQHF	TGTGCCAGCAGCTTGACAGGGCTCCTCAATCAGCCCCAGCATTTT
TRBD1	TRBJ1-6	TRBV6-1	.	CASRADRGRNSPLHF	TGTGCCAGCAGGGCGGACAGGGGCCGAAATTCACCCCTCCACTTT
.	TRBJ1-2	TRBV19	.	CASSTLAGRANYGYTF	TGTGCCAGTAGTACGCTCGCCGGGAGAGCTAACTATGGCTACACCTTC
.	TRBJ2-5	TRBV14	few	CASSQQTGVRETQYF	TGTGCCAGCAGCCAGCAGACAGGCGTAAGGGAGACCCAGTACTTC
.	TRBJ1-5	TRBV28	.	CASSPLVEPQHF	TGTGCCAGCAGTCCCTTAGTAGAACCCCAGCATTTT
TRBD2	TRBJ2-1	TRBV19	few	CASKGGGGPNEQFF	TGTGCCAGTAAAGGCGGGGGGGGGCCCAATGAGCAGTTCTTC
.	TRBJ1-2	TRBV6-5	.	CATTRRQGYGYTF	TGTGCCACCACCAGAAGACAAGGCTATGGCTACACCTTC
.	TRBJ1-3	TRBV2	once	CASRGLRVNSGNTIYF	TGTGCCAGCAGAGGCCTCAGGGTGAACTCTGGAAACACCATATATTTT
.	TRBJ2-6	TRBV6-6	.	CASSYRTSPGANVLTF	TGTGCCAGCAGTTACAGGACTTCACCTGGGGCCAACGTCCTGACTTTC
.	TRBJ1-2	TRBV5-4	.	CASSLGQNYGYTF	TGTGCCAGCAGCTTGGGACAGAACTATGGCTACACCTTC
.	TRBJ2-5	TRBV11-2	.	CASSLTGETQYF	TGTGCCAGCAGCTTAACCGGAGAGACCCAGTACTTC
TRBD1	TRBJ2-7	TRBV7-8	.	CASSLVQGGPGQGLEQYF	TGTGCCAGCAGCTTAGTCCAGGGGGGACCGGGACAGGGTCTCGAGCAGTACTTC
.	TRBJ1-1	TRBV7-8	once	CASSLGSATVFNTEAFF	TGTGCCAGCAGCTTAGGAAGCGCGACAGTCTTTAACACTGAAGCTTTCTTT
.	TRBJ1-6	TRBV7-9	.	CSSSLGQGPYSPLHF	TGTTCCAGCAGCTTAGGGCAGGGCCCATATTCACCCCTCCACTTT
TRBD1	TRBJ2-7	TRBV18	.	CASSSGATGGNIIEQYF	TGTGCCAGCTCATCGGGGGCTACAGGGGGCAATATAATCGAGCAGTACTTC
.	TRBJ1-2	TRBV4-1	.	CASSQGEQANYGYTF	TGCGCCAGCAGCCAAGGAGAACAGGCTAACTATGGCTACACCTTC
TRBD2	TRBJ2-1	TRBV29-1	few	CSVEDLDSGGYVEQFF	TGCAGCGTTGAAGATCTTGATTCGGGGGGGTATGTTGAGCAGTTCTTC
TRBD1	TRBJ2-7	TRBV29-1	.	CSVRQGPDEQYF	TGCAGCGTGAGACAGGGTCCAGACGAGCAGTACTTC
.	TRBJ2-6	TRBV28	.	CASSFSGVGANVLTF	TGTGCCAGCAGTTTTTCGGGGGTCGGGGCCAACGTCCTGACTTTC
TRBD1	TRBJ2-5	TRBV7-2	.	CASSLGDRGGETQYF	TGTGCCAGCAGCTTAGGGGACAGGGGTGGAGAGACCCAGTACTTC
.	TRBJ2-3	TRBV19	.	CASSRGTATSTDTQYF	TGTGCCAGTAGTCGGGGGACAGCCACTAGCACAGATACGCAGTATTTT
TRBD1	TRBJ1-1	TRBV29-1	.	CSVGTGRAFF	TGCAGCGTTGGGACAGGGAGAGCTTTCTTT
TRBD1	TRBJ1-3	TRBV9	.	CASSAGGWKSGNTIYF	TGTGCCAGCAGCGCAGGGGGTTGGAAGTCTGGAAACACCATATATTTT
.	TRBJ1-5	TRBV5-5	.	CASSARASGQPQHF	TGTGCCAGCAGCGCGAGGGCTAGCGGCCAGCCCCAGCATTTT
.	TRBJ1-5	TRBV6-1	.	CASSEADYQPQHF	TGTGCCAGCAGTGAGGCAGATTATCAGCCCCAGCATTTT
TRBD2	TRBJ2-1	TRBV5-1	.	CASSTLSGADFEQFF	TGCGCCAGCAGCACTCTTAGCGGGGCGGACTTTGAGCAGTTCTTC
TRBD1	TRBJ2-5	TRBV2	.	CASIRDRVGETQYF	TGTGCCAGCATCCGGGACAGGGTAGGAGAGACCCAGTACTTC
.	TRBJ1-4	TRBV10-3	.	CAISVRRDEKLFF	TGTGCCATCAGTGTGAGGAGGGATGAAAAACTGTTTTTT
TRBD1	TRBJ2-5	TRBV27	.	CASSSRSGDSEETQYF	TGTGCCAGCAGTTCTAGGAGTGGGGACAGCGAAGAGACCCAGTACTTC